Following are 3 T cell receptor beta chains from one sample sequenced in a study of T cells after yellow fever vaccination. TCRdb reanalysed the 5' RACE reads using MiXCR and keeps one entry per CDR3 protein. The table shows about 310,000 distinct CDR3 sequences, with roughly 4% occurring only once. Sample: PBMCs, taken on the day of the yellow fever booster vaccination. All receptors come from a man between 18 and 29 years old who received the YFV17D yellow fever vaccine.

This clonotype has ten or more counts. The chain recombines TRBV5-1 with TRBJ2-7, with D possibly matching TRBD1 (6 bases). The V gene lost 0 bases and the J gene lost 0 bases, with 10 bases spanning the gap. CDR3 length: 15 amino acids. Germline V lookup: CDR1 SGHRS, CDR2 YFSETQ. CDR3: CASSLEGQSSYEQYV. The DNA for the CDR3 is TGCGCCAGCAGCTTGGAAGGACAGAGCTCCTACGAGCAGTACGTC.

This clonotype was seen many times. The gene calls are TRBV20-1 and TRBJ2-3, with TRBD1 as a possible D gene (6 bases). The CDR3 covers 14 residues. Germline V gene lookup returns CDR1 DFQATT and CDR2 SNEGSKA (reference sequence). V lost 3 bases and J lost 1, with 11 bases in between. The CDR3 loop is CSASGQGRTDTQYF. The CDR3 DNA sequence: TGCAGTGCTAGTGGCCAGGGGCGCACAGATACGCAGTATTTT.

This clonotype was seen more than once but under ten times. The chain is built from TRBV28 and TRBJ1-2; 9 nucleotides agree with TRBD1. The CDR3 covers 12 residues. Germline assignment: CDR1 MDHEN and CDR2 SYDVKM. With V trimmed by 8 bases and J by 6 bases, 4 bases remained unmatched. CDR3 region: CASRDRDNGYTF. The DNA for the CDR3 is TGTGCCAGCCGGGACAGGGATAATGGCTACACCTTC.